Below, 30 T cell receptor beta chains from the same sample are listed, as sequenced in a study of T cell responses to AZD1222 COVID-19 vaccine. Repertoires were generated with immunoSEQ multiplex PCR, while TCRdb's copy carries only in-frame clones and drops some. The sample consists of tens of thousands of clones, roughly 88% of them appearing once. The source was peripheral blood, collected on day 0 of AZD1222 vaccination. These TCRs come from an adult in good health.

The gene calls are TRBV18 and TRBJ2-7; possible D gene TRBD1, 6 bases. This CDR3 has 13 residues. The germline CDR1 and CDR2 sequences are KGHSH and LQKENI. V gave up 6 bases and J gave up 7 bases, with 16 bases separating them. The DNA for the CDR3 is TGTGCCAGCTCCAGGGGCAGAGGTCGGGAGCAGTACTTC. This encodes CASSRGRGREQYF.

This chain uses TRBV6-5 with TRBJ2-2, with unresolved D. Germline CDR1 reads MNHEY; CDR2 reads SVGAGI. This CDR3 spans 13 amino acids. The V end was cut by 6 bases, the J end by 7 bases, with 12 bases between. This CDR3 reads CASSHGVGGELFF. The CDR3 DNA reads as TGTGCCAGCAGCCATGGGGTTGGCGGGGAGCTGTTTTTT.

V is TRBV18 and J is TRBJ2-1; D not certain. The V and J ends lost 6 bases and 7 bases respectively, with 7 bases between them. The CDR3 runs to 11 residues. Germline CDR1 and CDR2: KGHSH and LQKENI. The CDR3 coding sequence is TGTGCCAGCTCCCCGGTGAATGAGCAGTTCTTC. This gives the protein CASSPVNEQFF.

This chain links TRBV7-2 with TRBJ2-4, with 9 bases identical to TRBD1. Germline V lookup: CDR1 SGHTA, CDR2 FQGNSA. The CDR3 is made up of 16 amino acids. Trimming cost V 5 bases and J 4 bases; bases outside gene matches: 9. This CDR3 reads CASSHGVGTGKNIQYF. DNA for the CDR3: TGTGCCAGCAGCCACGGCGTTGGGACAGGGAAAAACATTCAGTACTTC.

V usage is TRBV4-1 and J usage is TRBJ2-2; no definite D call. The CDR3 contains 17 residues. The germline gives CDR1 MGHRA, CDR2 YSYEKL. V was shortened by 1 base and J by 1 base, with 13 bases between the two germline ends. The CDR3 region has the DNA TGCGCCAGCAGCCAAGGGAGACGGATACGGAACACCGGGGAGCTGTTTTTT. This translates into CASSQGRRIRNTGELFF.

The chain couples TRBV9 to TRBJ1-3; D possibly corresponds to TRBD1 (5 bases). The CDR3 consists of 16 residues. CDR1 is SGDLS, CDR2 YYNGEE, per germline. Trimming stripped 4 bases from V and 4 bases from J, with 18 bases between. In nucleotides, the CDR3 is TGTGCCAGCAGCCCATACCAGGGTGCCACCGGAAACACCATATATTTT. As protein: CASSPYQGATGNTIYF.

The V gene is TRBV11-3, the J gene TRBJ2-1; TRBD2 matches at 13 bases. CDR1 is SGHNT and CDR2 is YENEEA in the germline V gene. Losses at the gene ends were 0 bases for V and 5 bases for J; bases not matched to a gene: 1. This CDR3 comprises 16 residues. DNA for the CDR3: TGTGCCAGCAGCTTAGAACTAGCGGGAGGGGACAATGAGCAGTTCTTC. Translation: CASSLELAGGDNEQFF.

This chain joins TRBV5-1 and TRBJ2-3, with D maybe TRBD1 (6 bases). CDR3 size: 14 residues. Germline V CDR1 and CDR2: SGHRS, YFSETQ. V lost 4 bases and J 2 bases, leaving 11 bases between the germline ends. CDR3 DNA: TGCGCCAGCAGCATGGGACATTCCACAGATACGCAGTATTTT. Protein: CASSMGHSTDTQYF.

This clone came up a few times. As DNA, the CDR3 is TGTGCCAGCAGGAATGACAGGTCTGGAAACACCATATATTTT. Protein sequence: CASRNDRSGNTIYF. The chain carries TRBV2 and TRBJ1-3, with D possibly being TRBD1 (6 bases). Germline lookup yields CDR1 SNHLY and CDR2 FYNNEI. CDR3 length: 14 amino acids. Trimming stripped 6 bases from V and 1 base from J, with 10 bases between.

The chain uses TRBV4-3 and TRBJ2-3; 15 positions agree with TRBD2. The V gene's germline CDR1 is LGHNA and CDR2 YSLEER. The CDR3 has 17 residues. The V gene end was trimmed by 4 bases and the J gene end by 5 bases; junction bases not matched to a gene: 7. The CDR3 sequence is CASSPRPGLAGGDTQYF. In DNA form, the CDR3 reads TGCGCCAGCAGCCCACGGCCGGGACTAGCGGGAGGAGATACGCAGTATTTT.

This clone was counted only a few times. The chain combines TRBV18 with TRBJ1-2; no reliable D call. The CDR3 covers 16 residues. Per the germline V gene, CDR1 is KGHSH and CDR2 is LQKENI. Trimming left V 6 bases short and J 3 bases short, with 20 bases between. The CDR3 DNA reads as TGTGCCAGCTCTGACCAGCCCGGGTTGACGGACTATGGCTACACCTTC. Amino acid sequence: CASSDQPGLTDYGYTF.

DNA of the CDR3: TGTGCCAGCAGCTTTACCCAGGAGCTCAGTGAAGCTTTCTTT. The encoded protein is CASSFTQELSEAFF. This rearrangement joins TRBV7-8 to TRBJ1-1, with unresolved D. Germline CDR1 is SGHVS and CDR2 is FQNEAQ. V was cut by 3 bases and J by 7 bases, with 15 bases left in between. The CDR3 spans 14 residues.

In its sample, this clone was seen a few times. The gene calls are TRBV28 and TRBJ2-1; TRBD1 matches 9 bases. The CDR3 consists of 17 residues. Germline V gives CDR1 MDHEN, CDR2 SYDVKM. The ends lost 6 bases at V and 3 bases at J; junction bases unmatched: 12. The CDR3 sequence: CASSLTFGTGSYNEQFF. DNA for the CDR3: TGTGCCAGCAGCCTTACTTTCGGGACAGGGAGCTACAATGAGCAGTTCTTC. Together with reference TRBV28 and TRBJ2-1, the CDR3 gives the full variable domain: DVKVTQSSRYLVKRTGEKVFLECVQDMDHENMFWYRQDPGLGLRLIYFSYDVKMKEKGDIPEGYSVSREKKERFSLILESASTNQTSMYLCASSLTFGTGSYNEQFFGPGTRLTVL.

This sequence joins TRBV12-3 or TRBV12-4 and TRBJ2-3; no clear D gene. The length of the CDR3 is 13 residues. The V end was cut by 3 bases, the J end by 6 bases, with 10 bases between. The CDR3 here is CASSFSKKDTQYF. The CDR3 DNA reads as TGTGCCAGCAGTTTTTCAAAAAAGGATACGCAGTATTTT.

V usage is TRBV30 and J usage is TRBJ2-3; the match to TRBD2 covers 13 bases. The CDR3 is made up of 14 amino acids. V lost 7 bases to trimming and J lost 6 bases; unmatched junction nucleotides: 7. Germline values: CDR1 GTSNPN, CDR2 SVGIG (reference sequence). This CDR3 is CALTSGGFRDTQYF. CDR3 sequence (DNA): TGTGCCTTGACTAGCGGGGGGTTCCGGGATACGCAGTATTTT. The whole variable domain, remainder taken from reference TRBV30 and TRBJ2-3, is SQTIHQWPATLVQPVGSPLSLECTVEGTSNPNLYWYRQAAGRGLQLLFYSVGIGQISSEVPQNLSASRPQDRQFILSSKKLLLSDSGFYLCALTSGGFRDTQYFGPGTRLTVL.

The rearrangement joins TRBV10-3 to TRBJ2-2, with 7 positions matching TRBD2. The CDR3 runs 15 residues. V lost 3 bases, J lost 1 base, and 2 bases stayed unmatched. Germline V gene sequence: CDR1 ENHRY, CDR2 SYGVKD. In DNA form, the CDR3 reads TGTGCCATCAGTGAAATAGCGGGGAACACCGGGGAGCTGTTTTTT. This encodes CAISEIAGNTGELFF.

The chain carries TRBV6-4 and TRBJ2-7, with D perhaps assigned TRBD1 or TRBD2 (5 bases each). The V and J ends lost 8 bases and 4 bases respectively, with 18 bases between them. This CDR3 has 14 amino acids. The germline gives CDR1 MRHNA, CDR2 SNTAGT. CDR3 sequence (DNA): TGTGCCAGCTTACCACTGTGGGGGATGTACGAGCAGTACTTC. Its protein product is CASLPLWGMYEQYF.

This chain links TRBV9 with TRBJ2-3; D ambiguous. Germline V gene data show CDR1 as SGDLS and CDR2 as YYNGEE. The length of the CDR3 is 12 residues. The ends were cut back, 4 bases at V and 2 bases at J, with 5 bases in the middle. CDR3 region: CASSPYTDTQYF. CDR3 sequence (DNA): TGTGCCAGCAGCCCTTACACAGATACGCAGTATTTT.

The V and J genes are TRBV28 and TRBJ2-3, with 8 nucleotides matching TRBD1. The CDR3 sequence is 18 residues long. CDR1 is MDHEN and CDR2 is SYDVKM in the germline V gene. V lost 7 bases, J lost 4 bases, and 19 bases stayed unmatched. The CDR3 bases are TGTGCCAGCACCTCGATCGGACAGGGCGATACCTGGGCAGATACGCAGTATTTT. This codes for CASTSIGQGDTWADTQYF.

This chain uses TRBV5-1 with TRBJ2-7; 10 bases agree with TRBD2. Germline V gives CDR1 SGHRS, CDR2 YFSETQ. J lost 5 bases, V lost 4 bases, and 12 bases had no gene match. This CDR3 has 16 amino acids. CDR3 nucleotides: TGCGCCAGCAGCGGAACATTAGCGGGAGGTCACCACGAGCAGTACTTC. It yields the protein CASSGTLAGGHHEQYF. The full variable domain, with the rest looked up from reference TRBV5-1 and TRBJ2-7, is KAGVTQTPRYLIKTRGQQVTLSCSPISGHRSVSWYQQTPGQGLQFLFEYFSETQRNKGNFPGRFSGRQFSNSRSEMNVSTLELGDSALYLCASSGTLAGGHHEQYFGPGTRLTVT.

The V gene is TRBV3-1 (or the pseudogene TRBV3-2), the J gene TRBJ1-3; tentatively, D is TRBD1 (6 bases). The V and J ends lost 0 bases and 1 base respectively, with 16 bases between them. Germline values: CDR1 LGHDT, CDR2 YNNKEL (reference sequence). The CDR3 has 18 amino acids. The CDR3: CASSQEFRGRPSGNTIYF. Here the CDR3 DNA reads TGTGCCAGCAGCCAAGAATTCCGGGGGCGCCCTTCTGGAAACACCATATATTTT.

This rearrangement joins TRBV11-2 to TRBJ1-4; D may be TRBD1 (5 bases). The CDR3 length is 15 residues. Trimming took 5 bases from V and 8 from J, leaving 18 bases between them. The germline V gene encodes CDR1 SGHAT and CDR2 FQNNGV. The CDR3 DNA sequence: TGTGCCAGCAGCCCGACGGGGTCCCAGGGAGAAAAACTGTTTTTT. This translates into CASSPTGSQGEKLFF.

CDR3 coding DNA: TGTGCCACCAGCAGAGGTGCGGGAGGGGGAGAGACCCAGTACTTC. Translated, it gives CATSRGAGGGETQYF. The chain combines TRBV15 with TRBJ2-5; 9 bases fit TRBD2. The CDR3 extends over 15 amino acids. With V trimmed by 1 base and J by 4 bases, 4 bases remained unmatched. Germline-derived CDR1 and CDR2 are LNHNV and YYDKDF (reference sequence). The whole variable domain, filled in from reference TRBV15 and TRBJ2-5, reads DAMVIQNPRYQVTQFGKPVTLSCSQTLNHNVMYWYQQKSSQAPKLLFHYYDKDFNNEADTPDNFQSRRPNTSFCFLDIRSPGLGDTAMYLCATSRGAGGGETQYFGPGTRLLVL.

The gene calls are TRBV7-2 and TRBJ1-4; 8 positions match TRBD1. Germline-derived CDR1 and CDR2 are SGHTA and FQGNSA. J gave up 3 bases and V 5 bases, and 5 bases lay outside the gene matches. The CDR3 sequence is 15 residues long. This CDR3 reads CASSTGGTSNEKLFF. In DNA form, the CDR3 reads TGTGCCAGCAGCACAGGGGGGACCTCTAATGAAAAACTGTTTTTT.

The gene calls are TRBV2 and TRBJ2-7; perhaps TRBD1 as D (6 bases). Per germline, CDR1 SNHLY and CDR2 FYNNEI. Trimming shortened V by 6 bases and J by 3 bases, and 9 bases separated the two germline ends. This CDR3 spans 12 amino acids. The CDR3 bases are TGTGCCAGCAGCTCGGACAGCTACGAGCAGTACTTC. Translation: CASSSDSYEQYF.

The rearrangement uses TRBV5-5 and TRBJ1-5; maybe TRBD1 (6 bases). CDR3 length equals 15 residues. Per the germline V gene, CDR1 is SGHKS and CDR2 is YYEKEE (reference sequence). The V end lost 2 bases, the J end lost 4 bases, and 13 bases lay between the germline ends. This CDR3 is CASSFTGSSNQPQHF. CDR3 in DNA: TGTGCCAGCAGCTTTACAGGGTCTTCAAATCAGCCCCAGCATTTT.

The genes are TRBV5-1 and TRBJ2-3; 7 nucleotides match TRBD2. CDR3 length equals 15 residues. In germline, CDR1 is SGHRS, CDR2 YFSETQ. The trim removed 4 bases at V and 5 bases at J, leaving 10 bases unmatched. CDR3 sequence reads: CASSHAGPGGDTQYF. Written as DNA, the CDR3 is TGCGCCAGCAGCCATGCCGGGCCGGGGGGAGATACGCAGTATTTT.

This chain connects TRBV3-1 (or the pseudogene TRBV3-2) to TRBJ1-4, with D perhaps TRBD1 (6 bases). With 3 bases removed from V and 6 bases from J, the gap between germline ends came to 11 bases. The CDR3 contains 14 residues. CDR1 is LGHDT, CDR2 YNNKEL, per germline (reference sequence). The CDR3 bases are TGTGCCAGCAGCCATACAGGGTTCTATGAAAAACTGTTTTTT. Its translation is CASSHTGFYEKLFF.

The V and J genes are TRBV19 and TRBJ2-7; D possibly corresponds to TRBD2 (5 bases). Germline V CDR1 and CDR2: LNHDA, SQIVND (reference sequence). Trimming pared 5 bases from V and 2 bases from J, leaving 22 bases between. The CDR3 has 17 amino acids. CDR3 residues: CASSPNLRRGSTYEQYF. As DNA, the CDR3 is TGTGCCAGTAGTCCCAACCTTCGACGGGGATCCACCTACGAGCAGTACTTC. The full variable domain, completed using reference TRBV19 and TRBJ2-7, is DGGITQSPKYLFRKEGQNVTLSCEQNLNHDAMYWYRQDPGQGLRLIYYSQIVNDFQKGDIAEGYSVSREKKESFPLTVTSAQKNPTAFYLCASSPNLRRGSTYEQYFGPGTRLTVT.

The chain links TRBV2 to TRBJ1-2; 9 bases fit TRBD1. Losses at the gene ends were 4 bases for V and 8 bases for J; bases not matched to a gene: 5. CDR3 length: 13 residues. Germline lookup yields CDR1 SNHLY and CDR2 FYNNEI. CDR3 DNA: TGTGCCAGCAGTGGGACAGGGGTGTTCGGCTACACCTTC. Its protein is CASSGTGVFGYTF.